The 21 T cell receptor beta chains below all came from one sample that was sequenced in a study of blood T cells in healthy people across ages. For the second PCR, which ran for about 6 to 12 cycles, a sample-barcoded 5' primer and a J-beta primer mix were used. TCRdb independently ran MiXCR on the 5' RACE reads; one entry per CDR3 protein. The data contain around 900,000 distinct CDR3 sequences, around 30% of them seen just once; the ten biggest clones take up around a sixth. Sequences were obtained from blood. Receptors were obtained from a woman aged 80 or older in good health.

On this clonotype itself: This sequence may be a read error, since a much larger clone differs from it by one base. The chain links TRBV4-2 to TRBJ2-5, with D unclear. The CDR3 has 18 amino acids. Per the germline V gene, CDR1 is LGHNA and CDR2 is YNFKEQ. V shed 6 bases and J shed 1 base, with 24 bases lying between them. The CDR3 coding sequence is TGTGCCAGCAGTGCCCGGGTCCCCTCTACGGTGGGCCAAGAGACCCAGTACTTC. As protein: CASSARVPSTVGQETQYF.

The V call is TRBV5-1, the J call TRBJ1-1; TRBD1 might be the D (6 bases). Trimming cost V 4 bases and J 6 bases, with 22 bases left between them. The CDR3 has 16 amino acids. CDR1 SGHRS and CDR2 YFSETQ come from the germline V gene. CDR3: CASSGRLTGLTAEAFF. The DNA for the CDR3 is TGCGCCAGCAGCGGCCGACTTACAGGGTTGACCGCTGAAGCTTTCTTT.

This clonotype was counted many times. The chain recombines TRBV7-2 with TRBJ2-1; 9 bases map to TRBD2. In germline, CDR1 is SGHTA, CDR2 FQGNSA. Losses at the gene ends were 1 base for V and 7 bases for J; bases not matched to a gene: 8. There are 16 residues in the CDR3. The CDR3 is CASSLVPSGGINEQFF. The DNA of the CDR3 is TGTGCCAGCAGCTTAGTTCCCAGCGGGGGGATTAATGAGCAGTTCTTC. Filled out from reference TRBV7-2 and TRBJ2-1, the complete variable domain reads GAGVSQSPSNKVTEKGKDVELRCDPISGHTALYWYRQSLGQGLEFLIYFQGNSAPDKSGLPSDRFSAERTGGSVSTLTIQRTQQEDSAVYLCASSLVPSGGINEQFFGPGTRLTVL.

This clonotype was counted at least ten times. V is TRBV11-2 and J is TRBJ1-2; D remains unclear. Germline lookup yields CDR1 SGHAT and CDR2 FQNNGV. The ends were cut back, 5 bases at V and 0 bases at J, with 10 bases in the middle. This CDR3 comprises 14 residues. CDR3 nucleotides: TGTGCCAGCAGCGCCCAAACAGCTAACTATGGCTACACCTTC. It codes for CASSAQTANYGYTF.

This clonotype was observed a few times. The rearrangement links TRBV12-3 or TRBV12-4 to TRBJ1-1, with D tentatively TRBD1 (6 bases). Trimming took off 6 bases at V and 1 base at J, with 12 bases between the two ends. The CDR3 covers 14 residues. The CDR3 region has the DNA TGTGCCAGCAGCCCCGGGACACCGAACACTGAAGCTTTCTTT. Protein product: CASSPGTPNTEAFF.

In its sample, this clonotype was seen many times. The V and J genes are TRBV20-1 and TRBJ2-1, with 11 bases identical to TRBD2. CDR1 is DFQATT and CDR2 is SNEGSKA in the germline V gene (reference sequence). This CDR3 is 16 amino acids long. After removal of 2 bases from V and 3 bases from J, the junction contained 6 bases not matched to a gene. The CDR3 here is CSARSLTSGDYNEQFF. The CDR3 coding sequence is TGCAGTGCTAGATCCCTGACTAGCGGGGACTACAATGAGCAGTTCTTC.

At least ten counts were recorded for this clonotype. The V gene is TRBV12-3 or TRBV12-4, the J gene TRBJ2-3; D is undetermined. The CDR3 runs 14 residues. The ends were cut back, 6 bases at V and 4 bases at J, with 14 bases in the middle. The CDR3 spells CASRTSPGADTQYF. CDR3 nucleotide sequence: TGTGCCAGCAGGACCTCTCCTGGCGCAGATACGCAGTATTTT.

The CDR3 bases are TGTGCCTGGATTTTGGCCCGGGACGGTAACTATGGCTACACCTTC. Encoded protein: CAWILARDGNYGYTF. The chain employs TRBV30 and TRBJ1-2, with D perhaps TRBD1 (5 bases). The CDR3 sequence is 15 residues long. The germline gives CDR1 GTSNPN, CDR2 SVGIG (reference sequence). The V and J ends lost 4 bases and 1 base respectively, with 16 bases between them.

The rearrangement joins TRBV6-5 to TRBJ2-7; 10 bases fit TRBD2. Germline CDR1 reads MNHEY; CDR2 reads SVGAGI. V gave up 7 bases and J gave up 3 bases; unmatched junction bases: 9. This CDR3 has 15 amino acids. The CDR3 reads CASKPLAGAYYEQYF. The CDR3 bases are TGTGCCAGCAAGCCCCTAGCGGGAGCGTACTACGAGCAGTACTTC.

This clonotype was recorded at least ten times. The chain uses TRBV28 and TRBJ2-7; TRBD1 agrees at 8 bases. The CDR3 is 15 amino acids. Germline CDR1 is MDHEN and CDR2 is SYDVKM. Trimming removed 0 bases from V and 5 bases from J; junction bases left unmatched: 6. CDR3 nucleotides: TGTGCCAGCAGTTTATGGTCAGGGGGCGTGAACGAGCAGTACTTC. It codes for CASSLWSGGVNEQYF.

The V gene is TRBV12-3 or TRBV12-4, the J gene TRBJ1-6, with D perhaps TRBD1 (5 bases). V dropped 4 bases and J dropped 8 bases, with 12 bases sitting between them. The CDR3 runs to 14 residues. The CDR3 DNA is TGTGCCAGCAGTTGGGGCCGTTGGGATTCACCCCTCCACTTT. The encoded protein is CASSWGRWDSPLHF.

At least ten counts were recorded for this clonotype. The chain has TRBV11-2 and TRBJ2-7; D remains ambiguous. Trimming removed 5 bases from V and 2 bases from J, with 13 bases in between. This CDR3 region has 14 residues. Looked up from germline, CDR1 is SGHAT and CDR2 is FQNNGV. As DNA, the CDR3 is TGTGCCAGCAGCGTAATTGACCCAGCCTACGAGCAGTACTTC. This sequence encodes CASSVIDPAYEQYF.

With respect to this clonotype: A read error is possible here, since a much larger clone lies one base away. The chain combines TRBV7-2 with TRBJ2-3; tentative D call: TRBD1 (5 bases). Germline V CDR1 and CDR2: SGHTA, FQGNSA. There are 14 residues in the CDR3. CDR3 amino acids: CASSTWTNTGTQYF. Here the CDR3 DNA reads TGTGCCAGCAGCACTTGGACAAACACAGGTACGCAGTATTTT.

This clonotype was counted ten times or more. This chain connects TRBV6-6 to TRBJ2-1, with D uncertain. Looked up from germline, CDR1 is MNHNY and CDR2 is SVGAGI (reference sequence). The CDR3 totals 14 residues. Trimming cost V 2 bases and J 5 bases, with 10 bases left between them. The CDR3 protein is CASSYGRTNNEQFF. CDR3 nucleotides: TGTGCCAGCAGTTACGGTCGGACCAACAATGAGCAGTTCTTC.

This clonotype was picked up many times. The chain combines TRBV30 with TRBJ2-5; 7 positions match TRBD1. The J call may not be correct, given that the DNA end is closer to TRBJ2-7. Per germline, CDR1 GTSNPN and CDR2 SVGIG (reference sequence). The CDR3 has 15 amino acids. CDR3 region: CAWSLPGTEQYEQYF. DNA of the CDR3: TGTGCCTGGAGTTTACCCGGGACAGAGCAATACGAGCAGTACTTC.

The CDR3: CASKRTGGLDQPQHF. The CDR3 nucleotides read TGTGCCAGCAAACGCACAGGGGGTCTCGATCAGCCCCAGCATTTT. The chain uses TRBV27 and TRBJ1-5; 8 bases agree with TRBD1. CDR3 length equals 15 residues. The V and J ends lost 7 bases and 5 bases, in that order; junction bases with no gene match: 10. Germline V gives CDR1 MNHEY, CDR2 SMNVEV (reference sequence).

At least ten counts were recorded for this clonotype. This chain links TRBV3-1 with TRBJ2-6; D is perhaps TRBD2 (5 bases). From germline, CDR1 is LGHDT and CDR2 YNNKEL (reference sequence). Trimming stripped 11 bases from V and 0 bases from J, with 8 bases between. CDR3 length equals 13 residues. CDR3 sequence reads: CAAGGSGANVLTF. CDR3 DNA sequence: TGTGCCGCGGGCGGCTCTGGGGCCAACGTCCTGACTTTC.

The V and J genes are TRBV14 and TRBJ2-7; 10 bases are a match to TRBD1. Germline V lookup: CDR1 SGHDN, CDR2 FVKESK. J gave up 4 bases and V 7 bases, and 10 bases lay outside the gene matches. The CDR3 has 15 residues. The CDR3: CASTPTGQGQYEQYF. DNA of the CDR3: TGTGCCAGCACCCCAACGGGACAGGGGCAATACGAGCAGTACTTC.

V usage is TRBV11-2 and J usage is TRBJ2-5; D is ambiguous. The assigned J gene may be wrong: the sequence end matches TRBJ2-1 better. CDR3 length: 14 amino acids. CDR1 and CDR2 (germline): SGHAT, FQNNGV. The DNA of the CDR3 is TGTGCCAGCAGCTTAGATGGCCCTGCTGAGACCCAGTTCTTC. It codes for CASSLDGPAETQFF.

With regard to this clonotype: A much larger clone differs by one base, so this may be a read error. The CDR3 nucleotides are TGCAGTGCGCCCCACGGGACAGTGAGCTATGGCTACACCTTC. This codes for CSAPHGTVSYGYTF. V gene TRBV20-1 combines with J gene TRBJ1-2, with 7 nucleotides matching TRBD1. V trimming: 6 bases; J trimming: 4 bases; junction bases outside the gene matches: 11. Germline V gene sequence: CDR1 DFQATT, CDR2 SNEGSKA (reference sequence). The CDR3 sequence is 14 residues long.

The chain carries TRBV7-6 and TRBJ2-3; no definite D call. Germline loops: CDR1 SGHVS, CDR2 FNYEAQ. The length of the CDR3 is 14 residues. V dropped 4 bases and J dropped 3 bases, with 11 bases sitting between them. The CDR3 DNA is TGTGCCAGCAGCTCCCGACCAGAGACAGATACGCAGTATTTT. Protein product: CASSSRPETDTQYF.